Sequencing of this TCR beta chain was carried out in a study of T cells expressing NK-cell markers. Study-level background: Cells sorted as CD3+CD56+NKG2C+, CD3+CD56+NKG2C- and CD3+CD56-NKG2C+ T cells supplied the TCR beta repertoires. Overall study results and limits: The dominant NKG2C+ clonotypes represented roughly 1.0-7.5% of CD8+ T cells in 6 or 7 donors. Specificity for HCMV among expanded NKG2C+ T cell clones was not established.

TCRdb reprocessed the 5' RACE reads and reports one entry per CDR3 protein, with no DNA. Listed are approximately 550,000 distinct CDR3 sequences; around 4% falls within the top ten. Germline assignment: CDR1 SGHRS and CDR2 YFSETQ. This CDR3 region has 17 residues. In the case of this clonotype: What it binds is unknown.

The material sequenced was blood T cells: a sorted CD56 or NKG2C T cell subset, CD4+ or CD8+ T cells, or bulk PBMC T cells (not recorded which). This chain uses TRBV5-1 with TRBJ2-6; absent DNA, TCRdb's TRBD2 call cannot be checked. The sequence was obtained from a young man in good health. This CDR3 is CASSLGGTGSGANVLTF.